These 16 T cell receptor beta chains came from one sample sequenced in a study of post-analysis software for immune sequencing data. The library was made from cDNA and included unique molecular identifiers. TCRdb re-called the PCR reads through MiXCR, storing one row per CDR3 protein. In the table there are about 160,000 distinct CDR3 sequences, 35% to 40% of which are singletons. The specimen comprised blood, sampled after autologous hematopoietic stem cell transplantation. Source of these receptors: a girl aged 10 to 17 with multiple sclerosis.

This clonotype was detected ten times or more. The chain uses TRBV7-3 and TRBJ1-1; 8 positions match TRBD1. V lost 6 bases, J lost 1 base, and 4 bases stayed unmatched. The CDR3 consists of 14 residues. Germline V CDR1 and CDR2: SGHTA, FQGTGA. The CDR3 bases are TGTGCCAGCAGTTACAGGGGGGGGAACACTGAAGCTTTCTTT. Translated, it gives CASSYRGGNTEAFF.

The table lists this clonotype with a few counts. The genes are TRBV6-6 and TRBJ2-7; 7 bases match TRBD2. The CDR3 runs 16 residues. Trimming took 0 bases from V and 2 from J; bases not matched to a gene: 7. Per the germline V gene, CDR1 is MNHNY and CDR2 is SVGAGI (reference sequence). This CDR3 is CASSYSRASGTYEQYF. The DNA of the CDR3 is TGTGCCAGCAGTTACTCGAGGGCTAGCGGAACCTACGAGCAGTACTTC.

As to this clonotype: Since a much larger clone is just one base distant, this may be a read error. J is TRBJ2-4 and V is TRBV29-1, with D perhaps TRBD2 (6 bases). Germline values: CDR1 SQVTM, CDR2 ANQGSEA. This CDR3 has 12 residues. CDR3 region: CSVALAKDIQYF. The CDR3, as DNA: TGCAGCGTGGCACTAGCCAAAGACATTCAGTACTTC.

The CDR3 here is CASGLQLREGLYNEQFF. CDR3 bases: TGTGCTAGTGGTTTGCAGCTTAGGGAGGGACTATACAATGAGCAGTTCTTC. V is TRBV12-5 and J is TRBJ2-1, with 7 bases that match TRBD2. Trimming removed 2 bases from V and 4 bases from J; junction bases left unmatched: 11. Looked up from germline, CDR1 is LGHNT and CDR2 is FRNRAP. This CDR3 comprises 17 residues.

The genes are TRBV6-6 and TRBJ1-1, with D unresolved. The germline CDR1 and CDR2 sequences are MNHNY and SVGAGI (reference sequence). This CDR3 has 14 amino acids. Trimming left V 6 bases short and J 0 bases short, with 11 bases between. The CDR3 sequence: CASRKTVMNTEAFF. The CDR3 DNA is TGTGCCAGCAGGAAGACGGTAATGAACACTGAAGCTTTCTTT.

CDR3 amino acids: CASSYSRVAGYNEQFF. The CDR3 DNA follows: TGTGCCAGCAGTTACTCTCGGGTAGCGGGGTACAATGAGCAGTTCTTC. J is TRBJ2-1 and V is TRBV6-6; 8 nucleotides agree with TRBD2. From germline, CDR1 is MNHNY and CDR2 SVGAGI (reference sequence). The CDR3 covers 16 residues. With V trimmed by 0 bases and J by 4 bases, 5 bases remained unmatched.

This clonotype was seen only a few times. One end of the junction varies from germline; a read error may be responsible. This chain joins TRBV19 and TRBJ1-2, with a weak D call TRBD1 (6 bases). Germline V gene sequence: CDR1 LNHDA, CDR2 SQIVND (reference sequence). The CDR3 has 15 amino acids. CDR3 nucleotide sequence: TGTGCCAGTAGTGTAGACAAACAGGGTAACTATGGCTACACCTTC. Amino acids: CASSVDKQGNYGYTF.

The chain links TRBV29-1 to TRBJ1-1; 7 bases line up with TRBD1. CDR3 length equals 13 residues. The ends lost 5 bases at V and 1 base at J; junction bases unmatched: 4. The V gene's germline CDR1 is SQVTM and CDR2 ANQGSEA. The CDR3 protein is CSVLTGRNTEAFF. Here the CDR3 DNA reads TGCAGCGTTCTGACAGGGAGGAACACTGAAGCTTTCTTT. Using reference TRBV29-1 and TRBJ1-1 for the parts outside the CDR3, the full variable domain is SAVISQKPSRDICQRGTSLTIQCQVDSQVTMMFWYRQQPGQSLTLIATANQGSEATYESGFVIDKFPISRPNLTFSTLTVSNMSPEDSSIYLCSVLTGRNTEAFFGQGTRLTVV.

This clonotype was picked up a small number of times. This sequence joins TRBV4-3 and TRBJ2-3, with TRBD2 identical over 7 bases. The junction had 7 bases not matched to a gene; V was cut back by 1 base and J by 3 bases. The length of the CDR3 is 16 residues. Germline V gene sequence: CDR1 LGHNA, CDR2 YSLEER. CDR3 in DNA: TGCGCCAGCAGCCAAGGAGCGGGGATTTGGACAGATACGCAGTATTTT. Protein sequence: CASSQGAGIWTDTQYF.

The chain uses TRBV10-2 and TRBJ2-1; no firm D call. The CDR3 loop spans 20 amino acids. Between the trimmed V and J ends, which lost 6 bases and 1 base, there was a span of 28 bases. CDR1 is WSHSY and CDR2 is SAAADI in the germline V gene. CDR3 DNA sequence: TGCGCCAGCAGCTACCCGCTATCAACAGTCGCGCTCCCTTCCTACAATGAGCAGTTCTTC. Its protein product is CASSYPLSTVALPSYNEQFF.

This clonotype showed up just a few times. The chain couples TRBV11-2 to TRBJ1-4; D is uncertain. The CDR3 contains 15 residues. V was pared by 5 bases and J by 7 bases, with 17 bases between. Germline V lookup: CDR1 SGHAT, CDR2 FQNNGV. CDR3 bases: TGTGCCAGCAGCCCTCAGCTAGGAGAGGGTGAAAAACTGTTTTTT. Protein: CASSPQLGEGEKLFF.

Here the CDR3 DNA reads TGTGCCAGCAGCTTAGCTCGGGGACAGGGGAAAGAGACCCAGTACTTC. It specifies CASSLARGQGKETQYF. The V call is TRBV7-2, the J call TRBJ2-5; TRBD1 aligns across 10 bases. Germline V CDR1 and CDR2: SGHTA, FQGNSA. Losses at the gene ends were 0 bases for V and 3 bases for J; bases not matched to a gene: 4. The CDR3 sequence is 16 residues long.

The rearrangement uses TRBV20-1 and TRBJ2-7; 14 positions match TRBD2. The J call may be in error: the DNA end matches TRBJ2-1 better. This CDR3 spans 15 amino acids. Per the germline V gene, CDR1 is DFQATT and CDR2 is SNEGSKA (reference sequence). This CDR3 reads CSARGLAGDSNEQFF. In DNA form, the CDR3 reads TGCAGTGCTAGGGGACTAGCGGGAGACAGCAATGAGCAGTTCTTC.

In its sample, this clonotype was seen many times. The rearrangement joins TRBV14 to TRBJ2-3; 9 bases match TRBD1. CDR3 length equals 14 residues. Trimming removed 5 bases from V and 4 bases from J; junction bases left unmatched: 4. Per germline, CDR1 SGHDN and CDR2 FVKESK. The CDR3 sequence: CASSGTGYPDTQYF. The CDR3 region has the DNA TGTGCCAGCAGCGGGACAGGGTATCCAGATACGCAGTATTTT.

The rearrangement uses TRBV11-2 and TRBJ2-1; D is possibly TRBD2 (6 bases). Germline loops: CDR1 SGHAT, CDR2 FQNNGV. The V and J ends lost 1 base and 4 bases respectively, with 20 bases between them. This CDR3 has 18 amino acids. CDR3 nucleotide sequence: TGTGCCAGCAGCTTAGTTGGGACTCTCGGAGACGATTACAATGAGCAGTTCTTC. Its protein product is CASSLVGTLGDDYNEQFF.

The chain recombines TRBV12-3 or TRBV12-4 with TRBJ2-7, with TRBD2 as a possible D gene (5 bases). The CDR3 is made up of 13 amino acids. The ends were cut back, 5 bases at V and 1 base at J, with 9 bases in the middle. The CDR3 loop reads CASSPRGSYEQYF. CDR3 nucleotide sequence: TGTGCCAGCAGTCCCCGCGGGTCCTACGAGCAGTACTTC.